This T cell receptor (beta chain) was identified during a study of T cell repertoires in cytomegalovirus infection. General study points: CMV-specific TCR beta clonotypes restricted by HLA-C were the ones dominating the ex vivo response.

The germline CDR1 and CDR2 sequences are LNHDA and SQIVND (reference sequence). The CDR3 is 14 amino acids. V dropped 6 bases and J dropped 7 bases, with 16 bases sitting between them. Details on this clonotype: What it recognizes is unknown.

MiXCR, run by TCRdb on the reads, gives a single entry per CDR3 protein. The sample lists some 940,000 distinct CDR3 sequences, around 29% occurring once. The chain employs TRBV19 and TRBJ2-1; the D gene is possibly TRBD1 (5 bases). The sequence derives from a human donor in good health (CMV status not recorded). Some clones in this sample may be carry-over from other donors' samples. The material sequenced was cultured CD8+ T cells from PBMCs, taken from culture after CMV antigen stimulation. The CDR3 DNA sequence: TGTGCCAGTAGCGATAGACTGGGGCGGAATGAGCAGTTCTTC. This sequence encodes CASSDRLGRNEQFF.